These T cell receptor beta chains were read from a single sample in a study of T cell responses to AZD1222 COVID-19 vaccine. Data came from immunoSEQ multiplex PCR; TCRdb stores just in-frame clones and leaves some out. The table lists tens of thousands of clones, around 90% of them singletons, with roughly 24% in the top ten. This material consisted of peripheral blood, taken on day 0 of AZD1222 vaccination. The receptors shown here come from an adult in good health. The CDR3 runs from the conserved cysteine through the conserved F or W. A D gene is named only where the DNA matches it firmly. Some rows mark clone size as missing; the rest say once, few, many or name a class of expanded clone.

clone_size j_call d_call v_call cdr3_nt cdr3_aa
. TRBJ1-5 . TRBV10-3 TGTGCCATCAGTGAGAGGGGGGGTAATAGCAATCAGCCCCAGCATTTT CAISERGGNSNQPQHF
. TRBJ1-5 . TRBV10-3 TGTGCCATCTCGGACAGTTCCAATCAGCCCCAGCATTTT CAISDSSNQPQHF
. TRBJ2-1 . TRBV19 TGTGCCAGTACCGCCGGTTCGAATGAGCAGTTCTTC CASTAGSNEQFF
. TRBJ2-7 . TRBV30 TGTGCCTGGAGCCTTTTGGGGTCAGGGGAGCAGTACTTC CAWSLLGSGEQYF
. TRBJ2-7 . TRBV6-5 TGTGCCAGCACCTTGATCGCTAGCTCCTACGAGCAGTACTTC CASTLIASSYEQYF
. TRBJ2-2 . TRBV6-5 TGTGCCAGTCGACAGTCGGAGAACACCGGGGAGCTGTTTTTT CASRQSENTGELFF
. TRBJ2-1 . TRBV7-2 TGTGCCAGCAGCTCCCTAAACTGGGGCATGGAGCAGTTCTTC CASSSLNWGMEQFF
. TRBJ2-2 . TRBV9 TGTGCCAGCAGCCCCTCCCGGGGGAGCGACACCGGGGAGCTGTTTTTT CASSPSRGSDTGELFF
. TRBJ2-2 TRBD2 TRBV7-3 TGTGCCAGCAGCTTAACCGGACTAGCCGGGACCGGGGAGCTGTTTTTT CASSLTGLAGTGELFF
. TRBJ2-1 . TRBV19 TGTGCCAGTAGTATGGATTCGTCCAGGGAGCAGTTCTTC CASSMDSSREQFF
. TRBJ2-5 . TRBV7-2 TGTGCCAGCATCCAGGGGGGAGGGCGTCAAGAGACCCAGTACTTC CASIQGGGRQETQYF
. TRBJ2-1 . TRBV9 TGTGCCAGCAGCCCCGGAGGGGCAAGCTCCTACAATGAGCAGTTCTTC CASSPGGASSYNEQFF
. TRBJ1-2 . TRBV11-3 TGTGCCAGCAGCCCTGAGGGGGGCTATGGCTACACCTTC CASSPEGGYGYTF
. TRBJ1-4 TRBD1 TRBV4-3 TGCGCCAGCAGCCGGGAACAGGGGAATGAAAAACTGTTTTTT CASSREQGNEKLFF
. TRBJ1-3 . TRBV12-5 TGTGCTAGTGGTTTGGGACGATCGAGGGCTACTGGAAACACCATATATTTT CASGLGRSRATGNTIYF
. TRBJ1-1 . TRBV9 TGTGCCAGCAGCAAAGGACGGGATGAAGCTTTCTTT CASSKGRDEAFF
. TRBJ2-3 . TRBV5-1 TGCGCCAGCAGCTTAGGGGCTGTTTTGAGCGTAAATACGCAGTATTTT CASSLGAVLSVNTQYF
. TRBJ2-7 . TRBV11-1 TGTGCCAGCAGCTTAGAGCAGGGCCACGAGCAGTACTTC CASSLEQGHEQYF
. TRBJ2-3 . TRBV6-1 TGTGCCAGCAGTGAAGGGGTGGGCCCAGATACGCAGTATTTT CASSEGVGPDTQYF
. TRBJ2-5 . TRBV11-2 TGTGCCAGCAGCGCCACTAGGTGGACCCAGTACTTC CASSATRWTQYF
. TRBJ2-3 . TRBV7-3 TGTGCCAGCAGCTTACGACCCGCCGATACGCAGTATTTT CASSLRPADTQYF
. TRBJ2-3 . TRBV14 TGTGCCAGCAGCCAGGAAGGAGGGCGTCCGCAGTATTTT CASSQEGGRPQYF
. TRBJ2-6 . TRBV27 TGTGCCAGCCTTCCGGGACGCCTCTCTGGGGCCAACGTCCTGACTTTC CASLPGRLSGANVLTF
once TRBJ1-2 . TRBV19 TGTGCCAGTAGCATTCAGAATGGCTACACCTTC CASSIQNGYTF
. TRBJ2-7 . TRBV6-5 TGTGCCAGCAGTCAGGGGATCTCTAGAGACGAGCAGTACTTC CASSQGISRDEQYF
. TRBJ2-7 . TRBV5-1 TGCGCCAGCAATCGAGACGGGACATTCTCCTACGAGCAGTACTTC CASNRDGTFSYEQYF
. TRBJ2-3 . TRBV13 TGTGCCAGCAGCTCGGAGGGCCAAGATACGCAGTATTTT CASSSEGQDTQYF
. TRBJ2-1 TRBD2 TRBV7-9 TGTGCCAGCAGCCGGCTAGCGGGAGACTACAATGAGCAGTTCTTC CASSRLAGDYNEQFF
. TRBJ1-1 . TRBV6-5 TGTGCCAGCAGTAACACGGGGGCCGGAGGCACTGAAGCTTTCTTT CASSNTGAGGTEAFF
. TRBJ1-5 . TRBV10-2 TGCGCCAGCTGTCAGGGTTTTCTCGGCAATCAGCCCCAGCATTTT CASCQGFLGNQPQHF
. TRBJ2-5 . TRBV25-1 TGTGCCAGCAGTGAAGGGGGCTTGGGAGAGACCCAGTACTTC CASSEGGLGETQYF
. TRBJ1-1 . TRBV29-1 TGCAGCGTTGCTCATGCGGGAGGGACTGAAGCTTTCTTT CSVAHAGGTEAFF
once TRBJ2-5 . TRBV28 TGTGCCAGCGGACAAGAAGAGACCCAGTACTTC CASGQEETQYF
. TRBJ2-5 TRBD1 TRBV7-6 TGTGCCAGCAGCCCCGGGACAGGGGGAGAGACCCAGTACTTC CASSPGTGGETQYF
. TRBJ1-2 . TRBV4-1 TGCGCCAGCAGCCAATTGCCGGGGGCAAAGATGGATCGCTACACCTTC CASSQLPGAKMDRYTF
. TRBJ1-1 . TRBV24-1 TGTGCCACCAGTGTTTCTTCAGCTTTCTTT CATSVSSAFF
. TRBJ1-3 . TRBV5-4 TGTGCCAGCAGCTTGGACGGAGGAAACACCATATATTTT CASSLDGGNTIYF
. TRBJ2-2 . TRBV7-3 TGTGCCAGCAGCTTATCCCCCGCGAACACCGGGGAGCTGTTTTTT CASSLSPANTGELFF
. TRBJ2-2 TRBD1 TRBV7-7 TGTGCCAGCAGCTTACAGGGGACAGGGGGCTTCACCGGGGAGCTGTTTTTT CASSLQGTGGFTGELFF
once TRBJ2-5 . TRBV19 TGTGCCAGTAGCCACCCTCGTGGAGGGGAGGAGACCCAGTACTTC CASSHPRGGEETQYF
. TRBJ1-2 . TRBV5-6 TGTGCCAGCAGCCGGGGGGCAGTAGGTGGCTACACCTTC CASSRGAVGGYTF
. TRBJ1-4 TRBD1 TRBV10-3 TGTGCCATCAGTGATGTTCAGGGGGCTGGTGAAAAACTGTTTTTT CAISDVQGAGEKLFF
. TRBJ2-5 TRBD1 TRBV10-3 TGTGCCATCAGGGGGACAGCTCAAGAGACCCAGTACTTC CAIRGTAQETQYF
. TRBJ1-1 . TRBV27 TGTGCCAGCAGTCCCGTATGGGGGTTTGCTGAAGCTTTCTTT CASSPVWGFAEAFF
. TRBJ2-7 . TRBV5-6 TGTGCCAGCAGCTCAGTAGCCCACGAGCAGTACTTC CASSSVAHEQYF
. TRBJ2-2 TRBD2 TRBV15 TGTGCCACCAGCCCCCGTCGGGGGGGCACCGGGGAGCTGTTTTTT CATSPRRGGTGELFF
. TRBJ2-2 . TRBV5-8 TGTGCCAGCAGCTCCTCGCGAGCAGGGGTACACACCGGGGAGCTGTTTTTT CASSSSRAGVHTGELFF
. TRBJ1-1 TRBD1 TRBV7-2 TGTGCCAGCAGCTATCGACAGGGGCCCACTGAAGCTTTCTTT CASSYRQGPTEAFF
. TRBJ1-6 . TRBV27 TGTGCCAGCAGTTCCAGGGCCTATTCACCCCTCCACTTT CASSSRAYSPLHF
. TRBJ2-2 TRBD1 TRBV25-1 TGTGCCAGCAGTGTGACAGGGACGGCCGGGGAGCTGTTTTTT CASSVTGTAGELFF
. TRBJ2-7 . TRBV28 TGTGCCAGCAGTTTTGGCGGAACCTCCTCCTACGAGCAGTACTTC CASSFGGTSSYEQYF
few TRBJ1-4 . TRBV14 TGTGCCAGCAGCCAAGGAACGGTCCCCGAAAAACTGTTTTTT CASSQGTVPEKLFF
. TRBJ2-3 . TRBV7-9 TGTGCCAGCGATTTAGGACAGTCGTTGGATACGCAGTATTTT CASDLGQSLDTQYF
once TRBJ2-7 . TRBV11-3 TGTGCCAGCAGCTATCCGGGACCTCCCTACGAGCAGTACTTC CASSYPGPPYEQYF
. TRBJ2-7 . TRBV5-6 TGTGCCAGCAGCTTTCGCGTCATTTCGGTATCCGAGCAGTACTTC CASSFRVISVSEQYF